A selection of T cell receptor beta chains follows, all from one sample in a study of blood T cell repertoires in COVID-19. Some clones are missing from TCRdb's copy, which holds only in-frame ones; the method was immunoSEQ multiplex PCR. The repertoire holds roughly 130,000 clones, about 80% seen once, with roughly 15% in the top ten. The sequenced material came from peripheral blood. These receptor sequences come from a man between 50 and 59 years old with acute or convalescent COVID-19. The CDR3 runs from the conserved cysteine through the conserved F or W. Each record gives: J gene, D gene, CDR3 length, V gene, clone size, CDR3 DNA, CDR3 protein. A D gene is named only where the DNA matches it firmly. The listing skips clone size in some rows; elsewhere it reads once, few, many or a size class.

TRBJ1-2,.,14,TRBV5-1,.,TGCGCCAGCAGCTTGTCAGGAGGAACTTATGGCTACACCTTC,CASSLSGGTYGYTF
TRBJ1-1,TRBD1,14,TRBV6-6,few,TGTGCCAGCAGCCTCAGGACAGGGAACACTGAAGCTTTCTTT,CASSLRTGNTEAFF
TRBJ1-1,.,14,TRBV2,few,TGTGCCAGCAGTCCGACAGGCGGGAACACTGAAGCTTTCTTT,CASSPTGGNTEAFF
TRBJ1-6,.,15,TRBV30,few,TGTGCCTGGAGTGGCAGGGTTCGGTATAATTCACCCCTCCACTTT,CAWSGRVRYNSPLHF
TRBJ2-2,TRBD1,15,TRBV30,.,TGTGCCTGGAGCCGGGACAGGGGGAACACCGGGGAGCTGTTTTTT,CAWSRDRGNTGELFF
TRBJ2-5,.,13,TRBV2,many,TGTGCCAGCAGTCGGACTATGCAAGAGACCCAGTACTTC,CASSRTMQETQYF
TRBJ1-3,.,16,TRBV5-1,.,TGCGCCAGCAGCTTAGTGGGGAGTATCGCTGGAAACACCATATATTTT,CASSLVGSIAGNTIYF
TRBJ1-2,TRBD1,14,TRBV13,.,TGTGCCAGCAGTCATGGGACAGGAGACTATGGCTACACCTTC,CASSHGTGDYGYTF
TRBJ1-2,TRBD1,13,TRBV29-1,.,TGCAGCGTTGACTTGACAGGGAACTATGGCTACACCTTC,CSVDLTGNYGYTF
TRBJ2-5,.,14,TRBV7-9,.,TGTGCCAGCAGCAAACAGGGAAACCAAGAGACCCAGTACTTC,CASSKQGNQETQYF
TRBJ1-4,TRBD1,15,TRBV5-5,.,TGTGCCAGCAGGCGAAGCGGACAGGCTAATGAAAAACTGTTTTTT,CASRRSGQANEKLFF
TRBJ2-5,.,14,TRBV12-5,few,TGTGCTAGTGGTTTGTCTAGCTCCAGGCAGACCCAGTACTTC,CASGLSSSRQTQYF
TRBJ1-4,.,15,TRBV4-2,few,TGTGCCAGCAGCCACCCCGGACAGTCTAATGAAAAACTGTTTTTT,CASSHPGQSNEKLFF
TRBJ1-5,.,13,TRBV12-3/TRBV12-4,.,TGTGCCAGCAGTTTAAGCAGCAATCAGCCCCAGCATTTT,CASSLSSNQPQHF
TRBJ1-1,.,14,TRBV7-9,few,TGTGCCAGCAGCTTAGCGAGGGGGTACACTGAAGCTTTCTTT,CASSLARGYTEAFF
TRBJ1-6,TRBD1,16,TRBV10-3,.,TGTGCCATCAGTGCGTATATTCGGGACAGTAATTCACCCCTCCACTTT,CAISAYIRDSNSPLHF
TRBJ1-1,.,14,TRBV7-9,.,TGTGCCAGCAGCTTAGAGGGAGGAGTGAGGGAAGCTTTCTTT,CASSLEGGVREAFF
TRBJ1-4,TRBD1,18,TRBV19,.,TGTGCCAGTAGTATAGACGCGACAGGGTCGGCAACTAATGAAAAACTGTTTTTT,CASSIDATGSATNEKLFF
TRBJ2-1,.,15,TRBV11-2,.,TGTGCCAGCAGCTTTGACAGGAGTCTTAACAATGAGCAGTTCTTC,CASSFDRSLNNEQFF
TRBJ2-5,TRBD2,17,TRBV12-5,once,TGTGCTAGTGGTTTGGCCGGGGGACTAGTGGGGCAAGAGACCCAGTACTTC,CASGLAGGLVGQETQYF
TRBJ1-2,.,13,TRBV6-5,.,TGTGCCAGCAGTCCTTCAGGGGTCCATGGCTACACCTTC,CASSPSGVHGYTF
TRBJ1-2,TRBD1,14,TRBV6-5,.,TGTGCCAGCAGTTCCAGGGACAGGGGCCGTGGCTACACCTTC,CASSSRDRGRGYTF
TRBJ2-3,.,14,TRBV16,.,TGTGCCAGCAGCCAATCACCCCAGGCAGATACGCAGTATTTT,CASSQSPQADTQYF
TRBJ1-4,TRBD1,15,TRBV2,few,TGTGCCAGCAAAAAGGACAGGGGGACTAATGAAAAACTGTTTTTT,CASKKDRGTNEKLFF
TRBJ2-6,.,14,TRBV5-1,.,TGCGCCAGCAGCAAGGGGGACGGGGCCAACGTCCTGACTTTC,CASSKGDGANVLTF
TRBJ1-2,TRBD1,14,TRBV7-2,.,TGTGCCAGCAGCTCGGGACAGGCGGGCTATGGCTACACCTTC,CASSSGQAGYGYTF
TRBJ1-2,TRBD1,12,TRBV30,.,TGTGCCTTGGGACAGGGGAACTATGGCTACACCTTC,CALGQGNYGYTF
TRBJ1-1,.,13,TRBV19,.,TGTGCCAGTAAACCTCCGGGGAACACTGAAGCTTTCTTT,CASKPPGNTEAFF
TRBJ2-1,.,16,TRBV7-8,.,TGTGCCAGCATCCCCCGCCGGGGTCTGGGGTACAATGAGCAGTTCTTC,CASIPRRGLGYNEQFF
TRBJ2-3,TRBD2,16,TRBV27,once,TGTGCCAGCAGTTTATCTGGGACTAGCCCCACAGATACGCAGTATTTT,CASSLSGTSPTDTQYF